One and the same sample provided the 11 T cell receptor beta chains below, sequenced in a study of T cells expressing NK-cell markers. Each CDR3 protein gets one entry in TCRdb, which reprocessed the 5' RACE reads and gives no DNA. In all, the sample yields about 260,000 distinct CDR3 sequences. Sequencing was performed on blood T cells: a sorted CD56 or NKG2C T cell subset, CD4+ or CD8+ T cells, or bulk PBMC T cells (not recorded which). The receptors derive from a woman aged 18-69 years in good health.

This chain joins TRBV12-3 or TRBV12-4 and TRBJ1-2. The CDR3 length is 16 residues. CDR3: CASSPHRGPTNYGYTF.

J is TRBJ1-4 and V is TRBV5-1. Germline-derived CDR1 and CDR2 are SGHRS and YFSETQ. The CDR3 runs to 15 residues. The CDR3 spells CASSIRPATNEKLFF.

The chain is built from TRBV4-1 and TRBJ2-4; the TCRdb D gene call, TRBD2, has no DNA to confirm it. The CDR3 sequence is 14 residues long. Germline V gives CDR1 MGHRA, CDR2 YSYEKL. The CDR3 here is CASSQDRGSRIQYF.

The chain links TRBV14 to TRBJ2-7; TCRdb outputs TRBD1, but without DNA this stays unchecked. The V gene's germline CDR1 is SGHDN and CDR2 FVKESK. The CDR3 is made up of 15 amino acids. The CDR3 sequence: CASSQDLNRVGEQYF. Together with reference TRBV14 and TRBJ2-7, the CDR3 gives the full variable domain: EAGVTQFPSHSVIEKGQTVTLRCDPISGHDNLYWYRRVMGKEIKFLLHFVKESKQDESGMPNNRFLAERTGGTYSTLKVQPAELEDSGVYFCASSQDLNRVGEQYFGPGTRLTVT.

The V and J genes are TRBV6-5 and TRBJ2-5; TCRdb selects TRBD1, and the lack of DNA leaves this call unchecked. The CDR3 is 12 amino acids. Per the germline V gene, CDR1 is MNHEY and CDR2 is SVGAGI. The CDR3 here is CASSYRPGSKKF.

This sequence joins TRBV6-1 and TRBJ2-5; TCRdb reports TRBD1, a call that lacks DNA to check it against. CDR1 MNHNS and CDR2 SASEGT come from the germline V gene. The CDR3 has 14 amino acids. The CDR3 here is CASSTGGLKETQYF.

This chain uses TRBV20-1 with TRBJ1-1. There are 16 residues in the CDR3. Germline-derived CDR1 and CDR2 are DFQATT and SNEGSKA (reference sequence). The CDR3 loop is CSARELPGSGSSEAFF.

This chain links TRBV12-3 or TRBV12-4 with TRBJ1-4; TCRdb's D call of TRBD1 is untestable without DNA. The CDR3 covers 15 residues. This chain's CDR3 is CASSLMGQFNEKLFF.

J is TRBJ1-5 and V is TRBV12-3 or TRBV12-4; absent DNA, TCRdb's TRBD1 call cannot be checked. CDR3 size: 14 residues. CDR3 sequence reads: CASSPRTGNQPQHF.

The rearrangement uses TRBV12-3 or TRBV12-4 and TRBJ1-2. The CDR3 extends over 12 amino acids. The chain's CDR3 is CASVGFSNGYTF.

The chain has TRBV20-1 and TRBJ1-3; TCRdb returns TRBD1, unconfirmable since there is no DNA. CDR1 and CDR2 (germline): DFQATT, SNEGSKA (reference sequence). CDR3 length: 17 residues. The CDR3 is CSASVPETVPSGNTIYF.